This TCR beta chain derives from a study of cytomegalovirus exposure and HLA in healthy donors. The overall study: The 110 or so validation repertoires were produced on the same platform as the 670 or so repertoires of the first cohort. This was reported in a later analysis.

Study results and limitations: The study listed some 160 cytomegalovirus-associated TCR beta chains.

This clone was seen just once. Its antigen is as yet unknown. Profiling relied on immunoSEQ multiplex PCR, and the TCRdb table lists in-frame clones only, not all of them. The repertoire includes 100,000 to 150,000 clones, about 91% of them detected once, and 0.95% to 1.5% sits in the top ten. Specimen: PBMCs. The origin of this receptor is a woman between 18 and 29 years old in good health and CMV-seronegative.

CDR3 sequence (DNA): TGTGCCAGCAGTCAACCGAGAGCTTACAATGAGCAGTTCTTC. Residues: CASSQPRAYNEQFF. The gene calls are TRBV27 and TRBJ2-1; D gene ambiguous. The CDR3 is made up of 14 amino acids. V lost 5 bases, J lost 4 bases, and 12 bases lay in between. Germline CDR1 reads MNHEY; CDR2 reads SMNVEV (reference sequence).